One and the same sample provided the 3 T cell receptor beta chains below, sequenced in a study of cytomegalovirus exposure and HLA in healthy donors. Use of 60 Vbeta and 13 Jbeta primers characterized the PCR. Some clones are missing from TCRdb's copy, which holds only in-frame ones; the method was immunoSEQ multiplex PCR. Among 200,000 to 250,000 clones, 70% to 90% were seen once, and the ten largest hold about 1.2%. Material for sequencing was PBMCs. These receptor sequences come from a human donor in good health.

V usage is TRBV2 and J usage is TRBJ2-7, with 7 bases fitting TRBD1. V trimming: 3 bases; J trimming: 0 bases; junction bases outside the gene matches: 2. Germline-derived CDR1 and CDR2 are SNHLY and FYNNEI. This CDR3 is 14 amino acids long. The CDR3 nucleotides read TGTGCCAGCAGTGAGACAGGGTCCTCCTACGAGCAGTACTTC. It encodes CASSETGSSYEQYF.

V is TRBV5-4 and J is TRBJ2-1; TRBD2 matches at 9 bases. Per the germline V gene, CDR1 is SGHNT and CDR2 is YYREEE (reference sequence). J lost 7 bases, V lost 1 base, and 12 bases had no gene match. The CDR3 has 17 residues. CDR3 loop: CASSLIGGAGGRNEQFF. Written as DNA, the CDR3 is TGTGCCAGCAGCTTGATCGGTGGGGCGGGAGGGCGGAATGAGCAGTTCTTC.

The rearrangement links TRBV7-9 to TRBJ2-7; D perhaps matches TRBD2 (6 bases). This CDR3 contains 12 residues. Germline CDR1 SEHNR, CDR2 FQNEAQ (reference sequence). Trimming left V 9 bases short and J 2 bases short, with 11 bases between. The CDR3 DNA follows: TGTGCCAGTGGCGGGGTGGCCTACGAGCAGTACTTC. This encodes CASGGVAYEQYF.